Listed below are T cell receptor beta chains from one sample, sequenced in a study of T cells in localized non-small cell lung cancer. Clones were read by immunoSEQ multiplex PCR, and TCRdb kept only the in-frame ones, dropping some. The sample contains approximately 28,000 clones, approximately 83% of which appear only once. The sample consisted of peripheral blood mononuclear cells, taken before any cancer treatment. All receptors come from a man aged 35 to 69 with stage III lung adenocarcinoma. Each CDR3 is given with its conserved first and last residue. The D gene is left open where the match is weak. A row's size may be missing; if present it is once, few, many or a size class.

d_gene	abundance	v_gene	j_gene	len	CDR3nt	CDR3aa
TRBD1	once	TRBV7-9	TRBJ1-5	15	TGTGCCAGCAGCTTAGGGACAGGGGGCATTTCGCCCCAGCATTTT	CASSLGTGGISPQHF
TRBD2	once	TRBV19	TRBJ2-7	14	TGTGCCAGTAGTAGCGGGACTATGTTCTACGAGCAGTACTTC	CASSSGTMFYEQYF
NA	NA	TRBV6-6	TRBJ2-2	14	TGTGCCAGCAAGCTATCAACGAACACCGGGGAGCTGTTTTTT	CASKLSTNTGELFF
NA	NA	TRBV5-1	TRBJ2-2	15	TGCGCCAGCAGCCCTCGTGAAGCGAACACCGGGGAGCTGTTTTTT	CASSPREANTGELFF
NA	NA	TRBV7-9	TRBJ2-7	16	TGTGCCAGCAGCTCTTCGGCGGGACGACTTGACTACGAGCAGTACTTC	CASSSSAGRLDYEQYF
TRBD2	NA	TRBV11-1	TRBJ2-3	16	TGTGCCAGCAGCCCCCAGCTAGCGGGAGGTAGGGATACGCAGTATTTT	CASSPQLAGGRDTQYF
NA	NA	TRBV5-1	TRBJ1-5	15	TGCGCCAGCAGCTTGGAGGGACAAGCGGTTCAGCCCCAGCATTTT	CASSLEGQAVQPQHF
NA	NA	TRBV28	TRBJ1-1	11	TGTGCCAGCCTGGGAGGGGGTAGAGCTTTCTTT	CASLGGGRAFF
NA	NA	TRBV11-1	TRBJ1-1	15	TGTGCCAGCAGCTTAGATTTGGGAAAGAACACTGAAGCTTTCTTT	CASSLDLGKNTEAFF
TRBD1	NA	TRBV6-1	TRBJ1-5	15	TGTGCCAGCAGTGAAGGGACAGGGGGCGTTCAGCCCCAGCATTTT	CASSEGTGGVQPQHF
NA	NA	TRBV21-1	TRBJ1-2	14	TGTGCCAGCAGCATATACGGACAGGAGTATGGCTACACCTTC	CASSIYGQEYGYTF
NA	NA	TRBV10-3	TRBJ2-3	14	TGTGCCATCAGTCCAGCGGCCCCCACAGATACGCAGTATTTT	CAISPAAPTDTQYF
TRBD1	once	TRBV7-7	TRBJ2-2	15	TGTGCCAGCAGCTTAGGGACAGGGTATACCGGGGAGCTGTTTTTT	CASSLGTGYTGELFF
NA	NA	TRBV6-1	TRBJ1-5	13	TGTGCCAGCAGTGATCGGCGTCAGTCGCCCCAGCATTTT	CASSDRRQSPQHF
TRBD2	once	TRBV5-1	TRBJ2-1	15	TGCGCCAGCAGCTTGGAGCTAGCGGGAGCTTATGAGCAGTTCTTC	CASSLELAGAYEQFF
NA	NA	TRBV19	TRBJ1-1	15	TGTGCCAGTACCGCCGAGGGTGGGCTGAACACTGAAGCTTTCTTT	CASTAEGGLNTEAFF
TRBD1	NA	TRBV5-5	TRBJ1-1	15	TGTGCCAGCAGCTTCCGGACAGGGACGAACACTGAAGCTTTCTTT	CASSFRTGTNTEAFF
NA	NA	TRBV7-8	TRBJ2-7	14	TGTGCCAGCAGCTTAGGAGGGCGTGGCTACGAGCAGTACTTC	CASSLGGRGYEQYF
NA	few	TRBV25-1	TRBJ1-6	14	TGTGCCAGCAGTGAAGCAGAAGTTAATTCACCCCTCCACTTT	CASSEAEVNSPLHF
NA	NA	TRBV19	TRBJ2-3	16	TGTGCCAGTAGTATCCATCAGGGGCCGAGCACAGATACGCAGTATTTT	CASSIHQGPSTDTQYF
NA	NA	TRBV5-6	TRBJ1-2	12	TGTGCCAGCAGCCCGGGGGGATATGGCTACACCTTC	CASSPGGYGYTF
NA	NA	TRBV6-5	TRBJ2-7	14	TGTGCCAGCAGAATGAGGGGACATTCTTACGAGCAGTACTTC	CASRMRGHSYEQYF
NA	NA	TRBV7-9	TRBJ2-5	14	TGTGCCAGCAGCTTAGCCGGGGTATGGGAGACCCAGTACTTC	CASSLAGVWETQYF
TRBD1	NA	TRBV28	TRBJ1-2	13	TGTGCCAGCAGCTTGACAGGGGCGGATGGCTACACCTTC	CASSLTGADGYTF
NA	NA	TRBV29-1	TRBJ1-1	12	TGCAGCGTTGTCAGATACGACGCTGAAGCTTTCTTT	CSVVRYDAEAFF
NA	NA	TRBV6-6	TRBJ1-4	15	TGTGCCACCCAAAGGGGCGACGCAACTAATGAAAAACTGTTTTTT	CATQRGDATNEKLFF
NA	NA	TRBV29-1	TRBJ2-3	14	TGCAGCGTTGAAACGCAGGGAGGCACAGATACGCAGTATTTT	CSVETQGGTDTQYF
NA	NA	TRBV15	TRBJ2-5	16	TGTGCCACCAGCAGAGCGGCTAGTTCGGGGGTGGAGACCCAGTACTTC	CATSRAASSGVETQYF
NA	NA	TRBV9	TRBJ2-3	15	TGTGCCAGCAGCATCCTACCGAGCGCCACAGATACGCAGTATTTT	CASSILPSATDTQYF